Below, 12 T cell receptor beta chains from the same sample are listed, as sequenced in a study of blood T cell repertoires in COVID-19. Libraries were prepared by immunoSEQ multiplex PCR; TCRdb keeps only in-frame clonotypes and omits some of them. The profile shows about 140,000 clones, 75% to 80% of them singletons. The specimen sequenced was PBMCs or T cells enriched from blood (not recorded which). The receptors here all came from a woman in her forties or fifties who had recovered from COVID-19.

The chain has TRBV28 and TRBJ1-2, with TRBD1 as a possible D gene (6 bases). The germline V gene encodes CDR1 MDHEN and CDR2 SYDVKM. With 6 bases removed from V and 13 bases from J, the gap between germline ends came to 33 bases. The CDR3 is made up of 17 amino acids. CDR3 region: CASRTPGGGTKLYGSTF. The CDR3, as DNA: TGTGCCAGCAGAACCCCGGGTGGGGGCACAAAACTATATGGGAGCACCTTC.

The CDR3 DNA reads as TGTGCCAGTAGTATAACGACAGAGGATAGCAATCAGCCCCAGCATTTT. Translation gives CASSITTEDSNQPQHF. The V and J genes are TRBV19 and TRBJ1-5; D perhaps matches TRBD1 (5 bases). The CDR3 is 16 amino acids. The germline V and J ends were trimmed by 2 bases and 0 bases, with 11 bases remaining between them. Germline V gene data show CDR1 as LNHDA and CDR2 as SQIVND (reference sequence).

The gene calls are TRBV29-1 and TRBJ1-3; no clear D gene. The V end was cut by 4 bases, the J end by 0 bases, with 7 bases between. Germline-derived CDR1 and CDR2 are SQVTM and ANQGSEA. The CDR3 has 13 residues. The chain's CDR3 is CSVVRSSGNTIYF. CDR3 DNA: TGCAGCGTTGTCCGTAGCTCTGGAAACACCATATATTTT.

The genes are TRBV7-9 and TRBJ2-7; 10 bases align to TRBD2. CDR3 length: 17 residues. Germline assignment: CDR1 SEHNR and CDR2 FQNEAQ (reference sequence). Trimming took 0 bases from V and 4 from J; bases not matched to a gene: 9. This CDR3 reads CASSLAMMGTSVYEQYF. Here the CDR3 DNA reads TGTGCCAGCAGCTTAGCGATGATGGGGACTAGCGTTTACGAGCAGTACTTC.

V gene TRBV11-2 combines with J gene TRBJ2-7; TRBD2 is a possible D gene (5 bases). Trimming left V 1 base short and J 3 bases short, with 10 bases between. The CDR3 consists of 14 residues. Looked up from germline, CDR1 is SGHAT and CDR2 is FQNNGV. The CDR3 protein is CASSLVTEGYEQYF. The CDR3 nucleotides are TGTGCCAGCAGCTTAGTAACAGAGGGCTACGAGCAGTACTTC.

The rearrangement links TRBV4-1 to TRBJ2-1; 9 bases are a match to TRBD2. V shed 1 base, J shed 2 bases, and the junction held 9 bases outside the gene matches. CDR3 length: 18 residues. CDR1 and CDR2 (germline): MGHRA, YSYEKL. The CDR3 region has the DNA TGCGCCAGCAGCCAAGGGCTAGCGGGATCCCCCACCTACAATGAGCAGTTCTTC. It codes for CASSQGLAGSPTYNEQFF.

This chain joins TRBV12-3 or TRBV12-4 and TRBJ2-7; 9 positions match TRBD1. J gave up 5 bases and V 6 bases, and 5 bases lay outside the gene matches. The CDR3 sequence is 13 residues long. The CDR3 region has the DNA TGTGCCAGCAGCCGGGACAGGGACAACGAGCAGTACTTC. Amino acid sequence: CASSRDRDNEQYF.

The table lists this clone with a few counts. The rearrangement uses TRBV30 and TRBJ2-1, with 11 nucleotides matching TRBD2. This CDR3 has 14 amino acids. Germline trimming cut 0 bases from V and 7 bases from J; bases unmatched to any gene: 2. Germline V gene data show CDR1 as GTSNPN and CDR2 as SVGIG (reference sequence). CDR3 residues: CAWSVLAGVNEQFF. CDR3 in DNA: TGTGCCTGGAGTGTACTAGCGGGAGTAAATGAGCAGTTCTTC.

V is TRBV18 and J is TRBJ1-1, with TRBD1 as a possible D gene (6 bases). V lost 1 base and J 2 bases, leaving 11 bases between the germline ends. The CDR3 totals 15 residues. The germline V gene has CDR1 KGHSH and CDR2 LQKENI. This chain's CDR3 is CASSPLTGRNTEAFF. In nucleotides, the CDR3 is TGTGCCAGCTCACCACTCACAGGGCGTAACACTGAAGCTTTCTTT. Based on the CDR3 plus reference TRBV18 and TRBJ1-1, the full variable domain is NAGVMQNPRHLVRRRGQEARLRCSPMKGHSHVYWYRQLPEEGLKFMVYLQKENIIDESGMPKERFSAEFPKEGPSILRIQQVVRGDSAAYFCASSPLTGRNTEAFFGQGTRLTVV.

In DNA form, the CDR3 reads TGTGCCAGCAGCCAAAGATTCGGGGGGGCGAACCCAGATACGCAGTATTTT. Its protein product is CASSQRFGGANPDTQYF. The J gene is TRBJ2-3, the V gene TRBV14; 8 positions match TRBD2. Germline CDR1 is SGHDN and CDR2 is FVKESK. Unmatched junction bases numbered 11, after V lost 2 bases and J lost 4 bases. CDR3 size: 17 residues.

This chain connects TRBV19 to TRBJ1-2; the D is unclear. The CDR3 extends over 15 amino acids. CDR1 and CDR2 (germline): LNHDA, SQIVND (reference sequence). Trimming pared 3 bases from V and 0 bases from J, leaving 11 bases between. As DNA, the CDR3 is TGTGCCAGTAGTATGAAAGGAGATGCTAACTATGGCTACACCTTC. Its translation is CASSMKGDANYGYTF.

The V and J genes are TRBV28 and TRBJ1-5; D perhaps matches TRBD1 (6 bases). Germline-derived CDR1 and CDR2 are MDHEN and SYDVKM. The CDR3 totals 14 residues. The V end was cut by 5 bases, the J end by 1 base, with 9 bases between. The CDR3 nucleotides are TGTGCCAGCAGTATCACAGGGAGCAATCAGCCCCAGCATTTT. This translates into CASSITGSNQPQHF.